This T cell receptor beta chain was sequenced during a study of identical twins. Study-level results: The authors noted that invariant MAIT and iNKT cells could partly confound zero-insertion analyses. Beta out-of-frame twin sharing showed a weaker excess. Insertions were reduced in abundant cord blood beta clonotypes but not in memory repertoires.

Unique molecular identifiers were present on cDNA, and template switching added a universal primer site. One entry per CDR3 protein results from TCRdb running MiXCR on the 5' RACE reads. The table has around 240,000 distinct CDR3 sequences, over 9.5% seen once. CDR3 length: 12 amino acids. The germline V and J ends were trimmed by 5 bases and 8 bases, with 10 bases remaining between them. The germline gives CDR1 MGHRA, CDR2 YSYEKL. Of note for this clonotype: Its matching antigen is unknown.

Sequences were obtained from memory T cells sorted from blood. The chain has TRBV4-1 and TRBJ2-4, with TRBD1 as a possible D gene (5 bases). The sequence derives from a middle-aged man in good health. CDR3 sequence reads: CASSVQGDIQYF. CDR3 bases: TGCGCCAGCAGCGTGCAAGGGGACATTCAGTACTTC.